One sample yielded the 28 T cell receptor beta chains listed below, sequenced in a study of cytomegalovirus exposure and HLA in healthy donors. With 60 Vbeta and 13 Jbeta primers, the PCR was carried out. Libraries were prepared by immunoSEQ multiplex PCR; TCRdb keeps only in-frame clonotypes and omits some of them. The repertoire has approximately 190,000 clones, approximately 86% of them found once; the top ten carry 0.9% to 1.2%. The sequenced material came from PBMCs. The source of these receptors is a boy aged 2 to 9 in good health and CMV-seronegative.

This clone was recorded once. J is TRBJ1-1 and V is TRBV28; D possibly corresponds to TRBD1 (6 bases). The length of the CDR3 is 14 residues. CDR1 and CDR2 (germline): MDHEN, SYDVKM. Trimming shortened V by 2 bases and J by 4 bases, and 11 bases separated the two germline ends. CDR3 loop: CASSLPGGGTEAFF. In DNA form, the CDR3 reads TGTGCCAGCAGTTTACCGGGAGGGGGCACTGAAGCTTTCTTT.

The sample holds a few counts of this clone. This chain uses TRBV30 with TRBJ1-1, with a possible D match to TRBD1 (5 bases). The germline V gene has CDR1 GTSNPN and CDR2 SVGIG (reference sequence). The CDR3 sequence is 13 residues long. V was trimmed by 0 bases and J by 10 bases, leaving 15 bases between them. CDR3 DNA: TGTGCCTGGAGTGTTGCGGCAGGGTTTGGAGCTTTCTTT. Translated, it gives CAWSVAAGFGAFF.

The J gene is TRBJ2-3, the V gene TRBV9, with a possible D match to TRBD2 (5 bases). The V gene's germline CDR1 is SGDLS and CDR2 YYNGEE. V was trimmed by 0 bases and J by 0 bases, leaving 8 bases between them. The CDR3 has 15 amino acids. CDR3 residues: CASSVEAVSTDTQYF. In nucleotides, the CDR3 is TGTGCCAGCAGCGTAGAAGCGGTGAGCACAGATACGCAGTATTTT.

The chain uses TRBV28 and TRBJ1-2, with TRBD1 identical over 9 bases. Trimming took 11 bases from V and 2 from J; bases not matched to a gene: 0. Germline V gene data show CDR1 as MDHEN and CDR2 as SYDVKM. This CDR3 region has 11 residues. This CDR3 reads CAGQGNYGYTF. The CDR3 DNA follows: TGTGCCGGACAGGGGAACTATGGCTACACCTTC.

The V and J genes are TRBV30 and TRBJ2-7; 7 positions match TRBD2. With 4 bases clipped from V and 6 bases from J, the junction kept 3 bases outside the gene matches. CDR3 length: 11 residues. Germline CDR1 GTSNPN, CDR2 SVGIG (reference sequence). The CDR3 coding sequence is TGTGCCTGGACTACGGGAGGCGAGCAGTACTTC. Translating gives CAWTTGGEQYF.

The J gene is TRBJ2-5, the V gene TRBV6-1; TRBD1 aligns across 8 bases. Germline values: CDR1 MNHNS, CDR2 SASEGT. The length of the CDR3 is 14 residues. The trim removed 5 bases at V and 4 bases at J, leaving 6 bases unmatched. The CDR3, as DNA: TGTGCCAGCAGTTCTTTCGGACAGGGAGAGACCCAGTACTTC. Amino acids: CASSSFGQGETQYF.

This chain joins TRBV10-3 and TRBJ2-7; TRBD2 is a possible D gene (6 bases). Germline CDR1 and CDR2: ENHRY and SYGVKD. This CDR3 has 13 residues. V was clipped by 7 bases and J by 0 bases, with 10 bases between them. CDR3 sequence (DNA): TGTGCCATCACAGATAGCGGCTCCTACGAGCAGTACTTC. Translation: CAITDSGSYEQYF.

The chain has TRBV7-3 and TRBJ2-2, with TRBD2 matching 8 bases. In germline, CDR1 is SGHTA, CDR2 FQGTGA. J lost 4 bases, V lost 1 base, and 5 bases had no gene match. The CDR3 is 16 amino acids. The chain's CDR3 is CASSLNGLAVTGELFF. DNA of the CDR3: TGTGCCAGCAGCTTAAATGGACTAGCAGTCACCGGGGAGCTGTTTTTT.

This clone was seen a handful of times. The J gene is TRBJ1-2, the V gene TRBV6-1; possibly TRBD1 for D (6 bases). With 1 base removed from V and 2 bases from J, the gap between germline ends came to 8 bases. The CDR3 has 14 residues. The V gene's germline CDR1 is MNHNS and CDR2 SASEGT. The CDR3, as DNA: TGTGCCAGCAGTGAAGAACAGGGCAACTATGGCTACACCTTC. It yields the protein CASSEEQGNYGYTF.

The gene calls are TRBV20-1 and TRBJ2-7, with a weak D call TRBD1 (6 bases). V was trimmed by 1 base and J by 12 bases, leaving 13 bases between them. Germline CDR1 DFQATT, CDR2 SNEGSKA (reference sequence). The CDR3 sequence is 11 residues long. The CDR3 DNA sequence: TGCAGTGCTAGAGTTTGGCAGGGGTCGTACTTC. It specifies CSARVWQGSYF.

Only a few counts were recorded for this clone. The V gene is TRBV2, the J gene TRBJ1-3, with 7 bases fitting TRBD1. CDR1 is SNHLY and CDR2 is FYNNEI in the germline V gene. This CDR3 region has 17 residues. V was clipped by 3 bases and J by 0 bases; unmatched bases: 8. The CDR3 DNA reads as TGTGCCAGCAGTGAGGGACAGTTCAGCTCCTCTGGAAACACCATATATTTT. It codes for CASSEGQFSSSGNTIYF.

V is TRBV6-5 and J is TRBJ1-1, with D possibly matching TRBD1 (6 bases). The CDR3 totals 14 residues. Germline CDR1 reads MNHEY; CDR2 reads SVGAGI. V was shortened by 4 bases and J by 4 bases, with 13 bases between the two germline ends. The CDR3: CASSFLGGATEAFF. The CDR3 DNA reads as TGTGCCAGCAGTTTCCTCGGGGGGGCCACTGAAGCTTTCTTT.

V usage is TRBV28 and J usage is TRBJ2-4, with a weak D call TRBD1 (5 bases). This CDR3 has 14 residues. Per the germline V gene, CDR1 is MDHEN and CDR2 is SYDVKM. V shed 2 bases and J shed 4 bases, with 9 bases lying between them. In nucleotides, the CDR3 is TGTGCCAGCAGTTTAGAGGACAATAAAAACATTCAGTACTTC. Its protein is CASSLEDNKNIQYF.

The chain employs TRBV5-1 and TRBJ1-4, with D unclear. V was trimmed by 1 base and J by 0 bases, leaving 7 bases between them. CDR1 and CDR2 (germline): SGHRS, YFSETQ. The CDR3 contains 15 residues. The CDR3 region has the DNA TGCGCCAGCAGCTTGATGGCAGCAACTAATGAAAAACTGTTTTTT. This gives the protein CASSLMAATNEKLFF.

This clone appeared a few times. The chain links TRBV5-1 to TRBJ1-4; D unresolved. Trimming stripped 8 bases from V and 7 bases from J, with 18 bases between. Germline V lookup: CDR1 SGHRS, CDR2 YFSETQ. This CDR3 has 14 residues. The CDR3 loop reads CASGRSGIGEKLFF. The CDR3 DNA follows: TGCGCCAGTGGGCGGTCGGGGATTGGTGAAAAACTGTTTTTT.

The genes are TRBV19 and TRBJ1-1; 8 bases agree with TRBD1. V shed 3 bases, J shed 4 bases, and the junction held 7 bases outside the gene matches. CDR1 LNHDA and CDR2 SQIVND come from the germline V gene (reference sequence). The CDR3 spans 15 residues. Here the CDR3 reads CASSIGQGGGTEAFF. CDR3 DNA sequence: TGTGCCAGTAGTATTGGACAGGGCGGGGGCACTGAAGCTTTCTTT.

This clone was counted only a few times. This rearrangement joins TRBV6-1 to TRBJ1-2; tentatively, D is TRBD1 (5 bases). V was shortened by 2 bases and J by 6 bases, with 13 bases between the two germline ends. CDR3 length: 14 residues. Per germline, CDR1 MNHNS and CDR2 SASEGT. The CDR3 is CASSEPPRANGYTF. DNA for the CDR3: TGTGCCAGCAGTGAACCCCCCAGGGCGAATGGCTACACCTTC.

V is TRBV29-1 and J is TRBJ2-7; TRBD2 might be the D (5 bases). From germline, CDR1 is SQVTM and CDR2 ANQGSEA. The V and J ends lost 3 bases and 0 bases respectively, with 6 bases between them. CDR3 size: 12 residues. The CDR3 is CSVDEGSYEQYF. The CDR3 DNA reads TGCAGCGTTGATGAGGGCTCCTACGAGCAGTACTTC.

The gene calls are TRBV30 and TRBJ2-6; 7 positions match TRBD1. This CDR3 has 19 amino acids. Per the germline V gene, CDR1 is GTSNPN and CDR2 is SVGIG (reference sequence). V lost 5 bases to trimming and J lost 0 bases; unmatched junction nucleotides: 16. CDR3 in amino acids: CAWDGTAPPLPSGANVLTF. The CDR3 DNA reads as TGTGCCTGGGACGGGACAGCCCCCCCCCTACCCTCTGGGGCCAACGTCCTGACTTTC.

The chain recombines TRBV5-4 with TRBJ1-4; D may be TRBD1 (5 bases). V lost 3 bases, J lost 3 bases, and 15 bases lay in between. The CDR3 length is 16 residues. Germline loops: CDR1 SGHNT, CDR2 YYREEE (reference sequence). The CDR3 is CASSSDGLGANEKLFF. CDR3 nucleotide sequence: TGTGCCAGCAGCTCGGATGGGCTAGGGGCTAATGAAAAACTGTTTTTT.

The rearrangement joins TRBV30 to TRBJ2-5; TRBD2 agrees at 7 bases. This CDR3 has 15 residues. Germline V gene sequence: CDR1 GTSNPN, CDR2 SVGIG (reference sequence). Germline trimming cut 0 bases from V and 3 bases from J; bases unmatched to any gene: 7. In DNA, the CDR3 is TGTGCCTGGAGTGTAGCGGGGTGGGAGAAAGAGACCCAGTACTTC. Protein sequence: CAWSVAGWEKETQYF. Supplemented by reference TRBV30 and TRBJ2-5, the full variable domain reads SQTIHQWPATLVQPVGSPLSLECTVEGTSNPNLYWYRQAAGRGLQLLFYSVGIGQISSEVPQNLSASRPQDRQFILSSKKLLLSDSGFYLCAWSVAGWEKETQYFGPGTRLLVL.

This clone was detected only a few times. The chain carries TRBV6-5 and TRBJ1-5; D call uncertain. This CDR3 has 12 residues. CDR1 is MNHEY, CDR2 SVGAGI, per germline. V lost 6 bases, J lost 3 bases, and 6 bases lay in between. The CDR3 nucleotides are TGTGCCAGCAGGGCAGTCAATCAGCCCCAGCATTTT. Protein: CASRAVNQPQHF.

The rearrangement links TRBV18 to TRBJ1-4, with 7 bases identical to TRBD1. After removal of 4 bases from V and 0 bases from J, the junction contained 2 bases not matched to a gene. This CDR3 is 15 amino acids long. The germline gives CDR1 KGHSH, CDR2 LQKENI. The CDR3 coding sequence is TGTGCCAGCTCACTCGGACAGGCAACTAATGAAAAACTGTTTTTT. It specifies CASSLGQATNEKLFF.

V gene TRBV5-1 combines with J gene TRBJ2-3; the match to TRBD2 covers 10 bases. CDR3 size: 14 residues. Germline trimming cut 7 bases from V and 2 bases from J; bases unmatched to any gene: 4. Per germline, CDR1 SGHRS and CDR2 YFSETQ. The CDR3 coding sequence is TGCGCCAGCCGAGGACTAGCGGTCACAGATACGCAGTATTTT. It codes for CASRGLAVTDTQYF.

The chain links TRBV9 to TRBJ1-4, with D unresolved. The CDR3 covers 12 residues. The ends were cut back, 3 bases at V and 8 bases at J, with 8 bases in the middle. Germline assignment: CDR1 SGDLS and CDR2 YYNGEE. The CDR3 region is CASSASGEKLFF. DNA of the CDR3: TGTGCCAGCAGCGCGTCAGGAGAAAAACTGTTTTTT.

The V call is TRBV27, the J call TRBJ2-1; D unresolved. The CDR3 has 15 amino acids. Trimming shortened V by 0 bases and J by 8 bases, and 14 bases separated the two germline ends. Germline V gene lookup returns CDR1 MNHEY and CDR2 SMNVEV (reference sequence). The CDR3 loop reads CASSLSDPGTYEQFF. The CDR3 DNA follows: TGTGCCAGCAGTTTATCAGACCCAGGCACCTATGAGCAGTTCTTC.

This CDR3 reads CASSLAPGYEQYF. The CDR3, as DNA: TGCGCCAGCAGCTTGGCCCCGGGGTACGAGCAGTACTTC. V usage is TRBV5-1 and J usage is TRBJ2-7, with D possibly being TRBD2 (5 bases). Germline CDR1 reads SGHRS; CDR2 reads YFSETQ. This CDR3 contains 13 residues. The germline V and J ends were trimmed by 0 bases and 4 bases, with 8 bases remaining between them.

The chain recombines TRBV4-1 with TRBJ2-1; the D gene is possibly TRBD2 (5 bases). The germline gives CDR1 MGHRA, CDR2 YSYEKL. V was trimmed by 1 base and J by 2 bases, leaving 12 bases between them. The CDR3 is 16 amino acids. CDR3 nucleotides: TGCGCCAGCAGCCAAGTGGGAGCGAGAACCTACAATGAGCAGTTCTTC. Protein: CASSQVGARTYNEQFF.